This is a list of T cell receptor beta chains from one sample in a study of OX40 agonist ivuxolimab in advanced cancers. The data were produced by immunoSEQ multiplex PCR, yet TCRdb's version contains in-frame clones alone and is incomplete. This table has over 95,000 clones, 75% to 95% appearing once. The sequenced sample was CD4+ or CD8+ T cells sorted from blood, obtained in a trial of the OX40 agonist ivuxolimab. The receptors derive from an adult with an advanced solid tumor such as melanoma, head and neck, liver or kidney cancer. Both conserved end residues are part of each CDR3. The D gene is left open where the match is weak. The size of a clone is reported for some rows only, either as once, few or many, or as a class for expanded clones.

CDR3nt: TGTGCCAGCAGCTTAGGATCACCCGGGACAGGATCTGATGGCTACACCTTC
CDR3aa: CASSLGSPGTGSDGYTF
len: 17
v_gene: TRBV7-2
j_gene: TRBJ1-2
d_gene: TRBD1
abundance: NA

CDR3nt: TGCAGCGTTGCCGATATGGGAGGGCAAGGAGCCGAGCAGTACTTC
CDR3aa: CSVADMGGQGAEQYF
len: 15
v_gene: TRBV29-1
j_gene: TRBJ2-7
d_gene: TRBD2
abundance: NA

CDR3nt: TGTGCCAGCAGTACCCTAAGCTGGGGTGGGCATGGTGAGCAGTTCTTC
CDR3aa: CASSTLSWGGHGEQFF
len: 16
v_gene: TRBV28
j_gene: TRBJ2-1
d_gene: NA
abundance: NA

CDR3nt: TGTGCCAGCAGCTCAAAGGGGGTCGCGGAGACCCAGTACTTC
CDR3aa: CASSSKGVAETQYF
len: 14
v_gene: TRBV5-4
j_gene: TRBJ2-5
d_gene: NA
abundance: NA

CDR3nt: TGTGCCAGCTCACCAACGGGACAAAGCCTGGGTGAGCAGTTCTTC
CDR3aa: CASSPTGQSLGEQFF
len: 15
v_gene: TRBV18
j_gene: TRBJ2-1
d_gene: NA
abundance: NA

CDR3nt: TGCGCCAGCAGCGCCGGACTAGCGGGAGGTGGGGAGCAGTTCTTC
CDR3aa: CASSAGLAGGGEQFF
len: 15
v_gene: TRBV5-1
j_gene: TRBJ2-1
d_gene: TRBD2
abundance: NA

CDR3nt: TGTGCCAGCTCACAAGGACTGGGTGAGACCCAGTACTTC
CDR3aa: CASSQGLGETQYF
len: 13
v_gene: TRBV18
j_gene: TRBJ2-5
d_gene: NA
abundance: NA

CDR3nt: TGTGCCAGCAGATTCAGGGAGCGGCAGCCCCAGCATTTT
CDR3aa: CASRFRERQPQHF
len: 13
v_gene: TRBV6-5
j_gene: TRBJ1-5
d_gene: NA
abundance: NA

CDR3nt: TGTGCCAGCAGCTCGCGGGCTAGCGGGAGTGACGAGCAGTACTTC
CDR3aa: CASSSRASGSDEQYF
len: 15
v_gene: TRBV7-2
j_gene: TRBJ2-7
d_gene: TRBD2
abundance: once

CDR3nt: TGCGCCAGCAGCCATGACAGGGGGAACAATGAGCAGTTCTTC
CDR3aa: CASSHDRGNNEQFF
len: 14
v_gene: TRBV4-3
j_gene: TRBJ2-1
d_gene: TRBD1
abundance: NA

CDR3nt: TGTGCCAGCAGCTTAAAGACTAGCGGGACGGCAGATACGCAGTATTTT
CDR3aa: CASSLKTSGTADTQYF
len: 16
v_gene: TRBV5-4
j_gene: TRBJ2-3
d_gene: TRBD2
abundance: NA

CDR3nt: TGTGCCAGCAGCAGGGAGTCGAACACTGAAGCTTTCTTT
CDR3aa: CASSRESNTEAFF
len: 13
v_gene: TRBV11-1
j_gene: TRBJ1-1
d_gene: NA
abundance: NA

CDR3nt: TGTGCCAGCAGCCCACTCCGCTTTCGCGGGAGGGCCCAACATACGCAGTATTTT
CDR3aa: CASSPLRFRGRAQHTQYF
len: 18
v_gene: TRBV7-9
j_gene: TRBJ2-3
d_gene: TRBD2
abundance: once

CDR3nt: TGTGCCAGCAGAAGCCGGACAGCCCTCAATCAGCCCCAGCATTTT
CDR3aa: CASRSRTALNQPQHF
len: 15
v_gene: TRBV6-1
j_gene: TRBJ1-5
d_gene: NA
abundance: NA

CDR3nt: TGTCCCCAGGGAGTTAATGAAAAACTGTTTTTT
CDR3aa: CPQGVNEKLFF
len: 11
v_gene: TRBV4-2
j_gene: TRBJ1-4
d_gene: NA
abundance: NA

CDR3nt: TGTGCCAGCAGTCTATCAGCTAGCGAGCAGTACTTC
CDR3aa: CASSLSASEQYF
len: 12
v_gene: TRBV27
j_gene: TRBJ2-7
d_gene: NA
abundance: NA

CDR3nt: TGCGCCAGCAGCCGAGCGGGAGTGGAAGTCGGAGATACGCAGTATTTT
CDR3aa: CASSRAGVEVGDTQYF
len: 16
v_gene: TRBV4-3
j_gene: TRBJ2-3
d_gene: TRBD2
abundance: NA

CDR3nt: TGTGCCAGCAGCTTAAAAGCGCACACAGATACGCAGTATTTT
CDR3aa: CASSLKAHTDTQYF
len: 14
v_gene: TRBV7-3
j_gene: TRBJ2-3
d_gene: NA
abundance: NA

CDR3nt: TGCGCCAGCAGCCAAATACTAGCGACCGGGGAGCTGTTTTTT
CDR3aa: CASSQILATGELFF
len: 14
v_gene: TRBV4-3
j_gene: TRBJ2-2
d_gene: TRBD2
abundance: NA

CDR3nt: TGTGCCAGCAGTTGGGGGGGACGTGAGCAGTTCTTC
CDR3aa: CASSWGGREQFF
len: 12
v_gene: TRBV27
j_gene: TRBJ2-1
d_gene: TRBD2
abundance: NA

CDR3nt: TGTACCAGCAGACCGACAGAGAACACTGAAGCTTTCTTT
CDR3aa: CTSRPTENTEAFF
len: 13
v_gene: TRBV7-9
j_gene: TRBJ1-1
d_gene: NA
abundance: NA

CDR3nt: TGTGCCAGCAGCTTAACTGAACCAGATACGCAGTATTTT
CDR3aa: CASSLTEPDTQYF
len: 13
v_gene: TRBV7-3
j_gene: TRBJ2-3
d_gene: NA
abundance: NA

CDR3nt: TGTGCCAGCAGCCAAGTAGCGCATGTCACAGATACGCAGTATTTT
CDR3aa: CASSQVAHVTDTQYF
len: 15
v_gene: TRBV14
j_gene: TRBJ2-3
d_gene: NA
abundance: NA

CDR3nt: TGTGCCATCAGTGCCAAGACTAGCGGGAGTTCGTCTAGCACAGATACGCAGTATTTT
CDR3aa: CAISAKTSGSSSSTDTQYF
len: 19
v_gene: TRBV10-3
j_gene: TRBJ2-3
d_gene: TRBD2
abundance: NA

CDR3nt: TGTGCCAGCAGCTTAGGACAGTCCAAGCAGTACTTC
CDR3aa: CASSLGQSKQYF
len: 12
v_gene: TRBV11-3
j_gene: TRBJ2-7
d_gene: NA
abundance: once

CDR3nt: TGTGCCAGCAGTGACAGGGGGCGGAGCTCCTACGAGCAGTACTTC
CDR3aa: CASSDRGRSSYEQYF
len: 15
v_gene: TRBV2
j_gene: TRBJ2-7
d_gene: TRBD1
abundance: NA

CDR3nt: TGCAGCGTTGAGATTAGGACGGCCGAGCAGTACTTC
CDR3aa: CSVEIRTAEQYF
len: 12
v_gene: TRBV29-1
j_gene: TRBJ2-7
d_gene: NA
abundance: NA

CDR3nt: TGTGCCAGCACTGGGGGAGCCATGAACACTGAAGCTTTCTTT
CDR3aa: CASTGGAMNTEAFF
len: 14
v_gene: TRBV28
j_gene: TRBJ1-1
d_gene: NA
abundance: NA

CDR3nt: TGTGCCAGCAGCTCCCGGGTCGGGCTTAGCGGGAGCTCCGCCGAGCAGTACTTC
CDR3aa: CASSSRVGLSGSSAEQYF
len: 18
v_gene: TRBV7-2
j_gene: TRBJ2-7
d_gene: TRBD2
abundance: NA

CDR3nt: TGTGCCAGCAGCGCCGGGACAGTCTACGAGCAGTACTTC
CDR3aa: CASSAGTVYEQYF
len: 13
v_gene: TRBV5-4
j_gene: TRBJ2-7
d_gene: TRBD1
abundance: NA

CDR3nt: TGTGCCAGCAGCTTGGAGGCCGAGGGCTATGGCTACACCTTC
CDR3aa: CASSLEAEGYGYTF
len: 14
v_gene: TRBV5-5
j_gene: TRBJ1-2
d_gene: NA
abundance: NA

CDR3nt: TGTGCCAGCAGCCAGCTACTCACTGAAGCTTTCTTT
CDR3aa: CASSQLLTEAFF
len: 12
v_gene: TRBV6-6
j_gene: TRBJ1-1
d_gene: NA
abundance: NA

CDR3nt: TGTGCCAGCAGCTCCAGAGCTAACTATGGCTACACCTTC
CDR3aa: CASSSRANYGYTF
len: 13
v_gene: TRBV7-8
j_gene: TRBJ1-2
d_gene: NA
abundance: NA

CDR3nt: TGTGCCAGCAGCAAGCGAGGACGGGATTACGGTTCCTACAATGAGCAGTTCTTC
CDR3aa: CASSKRGRDYGSYNEQFF
len: 18
v_gene: TRBV21-1
j_gene: TRBJ2-1
d_gene: NA
abundance: NA

CDR3nt: TGTGCCAGCAGCGAGGGCCCCAAGCAGTACTTC
CDR3aa: CASSEGPKQYF
len: 11
v_gene: TRBV7-2
j_gene: TRBJ2-7
d_gene: NA
abundance: NA

CDR3nt: TGCGCCAGCAGTGAGGTACTAACCCTGGTACTCCTGGGTTTCTTTACCGGGGAGCTGTTTTTT
CDR3aa: CASSEVLTLVLLGFFTGELFF
len: 21
v_gene: TRBV10-1
j_gene: TRBJ2-2
d_gene: NA
abundance: once